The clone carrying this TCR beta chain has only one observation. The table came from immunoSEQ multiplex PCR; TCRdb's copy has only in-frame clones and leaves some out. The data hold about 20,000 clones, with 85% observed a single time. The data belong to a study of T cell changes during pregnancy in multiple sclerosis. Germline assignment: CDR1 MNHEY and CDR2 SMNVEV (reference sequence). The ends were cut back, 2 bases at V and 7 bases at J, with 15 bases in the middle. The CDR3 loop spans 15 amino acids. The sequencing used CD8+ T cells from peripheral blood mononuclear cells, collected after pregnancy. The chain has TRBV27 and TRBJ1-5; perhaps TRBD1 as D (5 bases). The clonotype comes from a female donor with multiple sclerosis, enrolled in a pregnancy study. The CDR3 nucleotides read TGTGCCAGCAGTTTAGGGCAGGGCTTTGAGCAGCCCCAGCATTTT. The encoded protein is CASSLGQGFEQPQHF.